The following is a T cell receptor beta chain sequence with its context. Its antigen is unknown. CDR3 length equals 17 residues. Germline CDR1 is SGHRS and CDR2 is YFSETQ. V was pared by 6 bases and J by 10 bases, with 15 bases of the junction left unmatched. The sample is drawn from a study of cytomegalovirus exposure and HLA in healthy donors. In the PCR, 60 Vbeta and 13 Jbeta primers were used. Profiling relied on immunoSEQ multiplex PCR, and the TCRdb table lists in-frame clones only, not all of them. The repertoire has some 130,000 clones, 64% of them found once; the top ten carry 2% to 3%. General observations from the study: Using a false discovery rate of 0.05, a later analysis showed that fewer than 20,000 TCR beta sequences were associated with HLA alleles. With high specificity and sensitivity, the classifier reportedly diagnosed cytomegalovirus status.

The rearrangement links TRBV5-1 to TRBJ2-2, with 13 bases fitting TRBD2. This sequence was found in a woman aged 40 to 55 in good health and CMV-seronegative. The source material was PBMCs. The CDR3 region is CASTPPLRTSGGEELFF. The CDR3 DNA reads TGCGCCAGCACCCCCCCACTTCGGACTAGCGGGGGAGAGGAGCTGTTTTTT. Full variable domain (missing parts from reference TRBV5-1 and TRBJ2-2): KAGVTQTPRYLIKTRGQQVTLSCSPISGHRSVSWYQQTPGQGLQFLFEYFSETQRNKGNFPGRFSGRQFSNSRSEMNVSTLELGDSALYLCASTPPLRTSGGEELFFGEGSRLTVL.